What follows is one T cell receptor beta chain and its context. The CDR3 totals 15 residues. Trimming cost V 2 bases and J 6 bases, with 17 bases left between them. CDR1 and CDR2 from the germline V gene are SGHRS and YFSETQ. Ophthalmopathy patients had moderate-to-severe active disease, CAS ≥3, NOSPECS ≥4, and disease duration under 3 months. Uncontrolled infection, other autoimmune disease, pregnancy and lactation each barred patients from inclusion. The record originates from a study of T cells in Graves' hyperthyroidism and ophthalmopathy. TCR beta CDR3 region amplification was performed from RNA transcripts. The TCR CDR3 first-round RT-PCR relied on the HTBI primer set. Each CDR3 protein is one row after TCRdb ran MiXCR on the multiplex PCR reads. The table shows about 460,000 distinct CDR3 sequences, with around a fifth occurring only once.

The clonotype was recovered from a woman in her seventies with Graves' ophthalmopathy. The chain links TRBV5-1 to TRBJ1-2; D call uncertain. What was sequenced was blood. The CDR3 is CASSLRQPIYDGYTF. Here the CDR3 DNA reads TGCGCCAGCAGCTTAAGGCAGCCCATCTATGATGGCTACACCTTC.